The clone carrying this T cell receptor beta chain came up once. These data come from a study of T cells in localized non-small cell lung cancer. Germline loops: CDR1 SGHRS, CDR2 YFSETQ. Trimming shortened V by 0 bases and J by 7 bases, and 14 bases separated the two germline ends. This CDR3 is 16 amino acids long. Profiled with immunoSEQ multiplex PCR; TCRdb holds only in-frame clones, not every one. This table has about 74,000 clones, 65% to 85% appearing once. This chain connects TRBV5-1 to TRBJ1-6; D remains unclear. The specimen was peripheral blood, collected before any cancer treatment. This TCR came from an older female donor with stage I lung adenocarcinoma. The CDR3 DNA reads as TGCGCCAGCAGCTTGGTCACGGGAATGGGGAATTCACCCCTCCACTTT. Its protein product is CASSLVTGMGNSPLHF.